The 7 T cell receptor beta chains below come from one sample, sequenced in a study of T cell changes during pregnancy in multiple sclerosis. Using immunoSEQ multiplex PCR, the repertoire was profiled, and TCRdb retains in-frame clones only, with some absent. The sample includes roughly 110,000 clones, approximately 90% of them seen just once. Sequenced here: peripheral blood, sampled in the third trimester of pregnancy. The receptors derive from a female donor with multiple sclerosis, enrolled in a pregnancy study.

The chain combines TRBV5-6 with TRBJ2-1; 11 nucleotides match TRBD1. In germline, CDR1 is SGHDT, CDR2 YYEEEE. CDR3 size: 15 residues. The junction had 2 bases not matched to a gene; V was cut back by 2 bases and J by 4 bases. CDR3 protein: CASSFGTGGYNEQFF. The CDR3 DNA reads TGTGCCAGCAGCTTCGGGACAGGGGGATACAATGAGCAGTTCTTC.

This clone was observed once. The chain carries TRBV5-6 and TRBJ2-1, with D maybe TRBD1 (7 bases). The CDR3 is 13 amino acids. The V gene lost 2 bases and the J gene lost 13 bases, with 16 bases spanning the gap. Germline lookup yields CDR1 SGHDT and CDR2 YYEEEE. CDR3 nucleotides: TGTGCCAGCAGCTTCAACAGGGGAGGCGTTCAGTTCTTC. It encodes CASSFNRGGVQFF.

This chain connects TRBV2 to TRBJ2-1, with 9 bases lining up with TRBD2. Germline V lookup: CDR1 SNHLY, CDR2 FYNNEI. The CDR3 has 14 residues. J lost 4 bases, V lost 6 bases, and 4 bases had no gene match. This CDR3 reads CASRRGGAYNEQFF. Here the CDR3 DNA reads TGTGCCAGCAGGCGGGGGGGTGCATACAATGAGCAGTTCTTC.

V gene TRBV15 combines with J gene TRBJ2-7; D is possibly TRBD2 (6 bases). This CDR3 region has 14 residues. Trimming shortened V by 1 base and J by 2 bases, and 9 bases separated the two germline ends. Germline CDR1 and CDR2: LNHNV and YYDKDF (reference sequence). CDR3 loop: CATSRGSGAYEQYF. DNA of the CDR3: TGTGCCACCAGCAGAGGTTCGGGAGCCTACGAGCAGTACTTC.

The chain combines TRBV30 with TRBJ1-4, with a possible D match to TRBD1 (6 bases). From germline, CDR1 is GTSNPN and CDR2 SVGIG (reference sequence). V dropped 2 bases and J dropped 8 bases, with 12 bases sitting between them. The CDR3 is made up of 13 amino acids. This chain's CDR3 is CAWSLGTREKLFF. CDR3 bases: TGTGCCTGGAGTCTCGGGACAAGAGAAAAACTGTTTTTT.

This rearrangement joins TRBV6-1 to TRBJ1-6, with a tentative D call TRBD1 (6 bases). The germline CDR1 and CDR2 sequences are MNHNS and SASEGT. V gave up 0 bases and J gave up 13 bases, with 16 bases separating them. This CDR3 has 15 amino acids. The CDR3 nucleotides are TGTGCCAGCAGTGAAGCGGGGGCCCTCCACAACCCCCTCCACTTT. Amino acids: CASSEAGALHNPLHF.

In DNA form, the CDR3 reads TGTGCCAGCAGCTTACCTTCCCCCGAGCAGTTCTTC. This sequence encodes CASSLPSPEQFF. The chain has TRBV7-8 and TRBJ2-1, with no clear D. The CDR3 covers 12 residues. Germline lookup yields CDR1 SGHVS and CDR2 FQNEAQ. The V gene lost 2 bases and the J gene lost 10 bases, with 9 bases spanning the gap.